The entry below gives a single T cell receptor beta chain sequence along with its context. The data were taken from a study of blood T cell repertoires in COVID-19. Cohort assignment relied on participant-reported clinical history. All recovered Cohort 3 donors got two negative PCRs, got clearance, or saw symptom resolution. Data came from immunoSEQ multiplex PCR; TCRdb stores just in-frame clones and leaves some out. In the table there are about 150,000 clones, just under 85% of which are singletons. The material sequenced was PBMCs or T cells enriched from blood (not recorded which). The receptor's source is a middle-aged woman who had recovered from COVID-19.

The DNA of the CDR3 is TGTGCCAGCAGTGAAGCGCGGGGCCACTATGGCTACACCTTC. Translated, it gives CASSEARGHYGYTF. V is TRBV6-1 and J is TRBJ1-2; tentatively, D is TRBD1 (5 bases). The CDR3 sequence is 14 residues long. CDR1 and CDR2 (germline): MNHNS, SASEGT. Trimming removed 0 bases from V and 3 bases from J, with 8 bases in between.